The clone carrying this TCR beta chain was counted a few times. As yet, its antigen is unknown. The CDR3 has 17 residues. CDR1 MNHGY and CDR2 SVAAGI come from the germline V gene. Deletions cut 2 bases from V and 0 bases from J, with 13 bases between. In the PCR, 60 Vbeta and 13 Jbeta primers were used. Assay: immunoSEQ multiplex PCR; the TCRdb copy retains only in-frame clones and omits some. This table has 130,000 to 150,000 clones, 80% appearing once. The source of the sample is a study of cytomegalovirus exposure and HLA in healthy donors. Study-wide results and caveats: In a later analysis, an Asian-associated ancestry cluster reportedly showed fewer N-insertions than the roughly 650-donor mean. Most CMV-associated TCR beta chains were later found to appear HLA-restricted.

Sequenced input: PBMCs. This chain uses TRBV6-9 with TRBJ1-4, with D perhaps matching TRBD1 (6 bases). The source is a woman between 25 and 40 years old in good health and CMV-seronegative. CDR3 protein: CASSYPYREPTNEKLFF. CDR3 DNA sequence: TGTGCCAGCAGTTATCCCTACAGGGAACCAACTAATGAAAAACTGTTTTTT.